This T cell receptor (beta chain) is drawn from a study of patients and donors after allogeneic stem cell transplantation. From germline, CDR1 is MGHDK and CDR2 SYGVNS. This CDR3 contains 14 residues. V lost 2 bases and J 1 base, leaving 8 bases between the germline ends. MiXCR, applied by TCRdb to the RT-PCR reads, yields one record per CDR3 protein. The data hold about 88,000 distinct CDR3 sequences, with 40% to 60% observed a single time. V and J are TRBV25-1 and TRBJ1-1; D is uncertain. Sequencing was performed on blood, either unsorted or a sorted T cell fraction (not recorded which). The origin of this receptor is a human donor who was either an allogeneic HSCT recipient or a stem cell or donor lymphocyte infusion donor (not recorded which). It is not recorded whose cells these are; they may come from a transplant donor. The CDR3 region has the DNA TGTGCCAGCAGTGAACTGGGGTGGAACACTGAAGCTTTCTTT. Its protein product is CASSELGWNTEAFF.